A few counts support the clone carrying this TCR beta chain. MiXCR, applied by TCRdb to the 5' RACE reads, yields one record per CDR3 protein. In the table there are about 510,000 distinct CDR3 sequences, 21% of which are singletons. This specimen comes from a study of T cells after yellow fever vaccination. The sequencing used PBMCs, collected around 3 weeks after the first yellow fever vaccination. The sequence was obtained from a man between 18 and 29 years old who received the YFV17D yellow fever vaccine.

In DNA form, the CDR3 reads TGTGCCAGCAGCTTTAACAGCTTCTCTGGGGCCAACGTCCTGACTTTC. Translating gives CASSFNSFSGANVLTF. The rearrangement joins TRBV5-6 to TRBJ2-6; D gene ambiguous. Germline V gene lookup returns CDR1 SGHDT and CDR2 YYEEEE. Between the trimmed V and J ends, which lost 2 bases and 0 bases, there was a span of 9 bases. The CDR3 runs 16 residues.